This T cell receptor (beta chain) was captured in a study of blood T cell repertoires in COVID-19. About the study: From the United States, Italy and Spain came samples of acute and convalescent COVID-19.

Data came from immunoSEQ multiplex PCR; TCRdb stores just in-frame clones and leaves some out. The profile shows more than 300,000 clones, 80% to 90% of them singletons. Seattle cases were enrolled at active infection and followed longitudinally. Input material: peripheral blood. This TCR came from a woman aged 50 to 60 with COVID-19, enrolled during active disease.

CDR3 nucleotides: TGTGCCAGCAGCTTAAATTCACTAGCAGACTACGAGCAGTACTTC. Amino acid sequence: CASSLNSLADYEQYF. The V gene is TRBV5-4, the J gene TRBJ2-7; D may be TRBD2 (6 bases). Trimming took off 2 bases at V and 3 bases at J, with 15 bases between the two ends. Germline CDR1 SGHNT, CDR2 YYREEE (reference sequence). This CDR3 is built from 15 residues.